Listed below are T cell receptor beta chains from one sample, sequenced in a study of Graves' ophthalmopathy and Graves' hyperthyroidism. Via MiXCR, TCRdb re-called the multiplex PCR reads, giving one row per CDR3 protein. The sample has hundreds of thousands of distinct CDR3 sequences; 35% to 45% are singletons. Sequenced: peripheral blood. Receptors were obtained from an adult man with Graves' ophthalmopathy. Each CDR3 is given with its conserved first and last residue. D genes are given only for firm matches. Expanded clones get a size class; other rows say once, few or many, or leave the size out.

v_gene	d_gene	j_gene	abundance	CDR3aa	CDR3nt
TRBV5-4	TRBD1	TRBJ1-1	.	CASSLVWDRGTTEAFF	TGTGCCAGCAGCTTGGTTTGGGACAGGGGTACGACTGAAGCTTTCTTT
TRBV29-1	.	TRBJ1-6	once	CSLGGYNSPLHF	TGCAGCTTGGGAGGGTATAATTCACCCCTCCACTTT
TRBV6-5	.	TRBJ1-1	.	CASSYAGLYEAFF	TGTGCCAGCAGTTACGCGGGGCTTTATGAAGCTTTCTTT
TRBV2	TRBD1	TRBJ1-2	.	CASRETGEAYGYTF	TGTGCCAGCAGGGAGACAGGGGAGGCCTATGGCTACACCTTC
TRBV2	.	TRBJ1-5	many	CASSSRGELQPQHF	TGTGCCAGCAGTTCGAGGGGGGAACTCCAGCCCCAGCATTTT
TRBV15	.	TRBJ1-6	many	CATSRGTKESPLHF	TGTGCCACCAGCAGAGGGACAAAGGAGTCACCCCTCCACTTT
TRBV6-1	.	TRBJ1-1	many	CASRDETNTEAFF	TGTGCCAGCAGAGACGAGACGAACACTGAAGCTTTCTTT
TRBV29-1	TRBD2	TRBJ2-1	few	CSSSGTSGSNEQFF	TGCAGCTCCTCGGGGACTAGCGGAAGCAATGAGCAGTTCTTC
TRBV10-2	.	TRBJ2-5	.	CATSGQWGWETQYF	TGCGCCACCTCAGGGCAATGGGGATGGGAGACCCAGTACTTC
TRBV5-1	TRBD2	TRBJ2-5	.	CASSSPGLAGVEETQYF	TGCGCCAGCAGCTCCCCGGGACTAGCGGGGGTAGAAGAGACCCAGTACTTC
TRBV5-1	TRBD2	TRBJ2-2	.	CASSFGLAGAMNTGELFF	TGCGCCAGCAGCTTTGGCCTAGCGGGGGCAATGAACACCGGGGAGCTGTTTTTT
TRBV14	.	TRBJ1-1	many	CASSQEERYTEAFF	TGTGCCAGCAGCCAAGAGGAAAGGTACACTGAAGCTTTCTTT
TRBV5-1	.	TRBJ1-1	.	CASSDGVNYGTEAFF	TGCGCCAGCAGCGACGGGGTGAACTATGGCACTGAAGCTTTCTTT
TRBV15	.	TRBJ2-6	many	CATSRGAGANVLTF	TGTGCCACCAGCCGAGGGGCTGGGGCCAACGTCCTGACTTTC
TRBV11-3	.	TRBJ1-4	many	CASSLDRFGGEKLFF	TGTGCCAGCAGCTTAGACCGCTTCGGTGGAGAAAAACTGTTTTTT
TRBV15	.	TRBJ1-5	once	CATSRDGGLQPQHF	TGTGCCACCAGCAGAGATGGGGGGCTTCAGCCCCAGCATTTT
TRBV6-5	.	TRBJ2-5	few	CASSYAGRTGETQYF	TGTGCCAGCAGTTACGCGGGTAGGACGGGAGAGACCCAGTACTTC
TRBV2	TRBD1	TRBJ2-7	.	CASRGQGQGEQYF	TGTGCCAGCAGAGGACAGGGCCAAGGCGAGCAGTACTTC
TRBV25-1	TRBD1	TRBJ2-7	.	CASSESMGTVTYEQYF	TGTGCCAGCAGTGAATCCATGGGGACAGTTACCTACGAGCAGTACTTC
TRBV12-3/TRBV12-4	.	TRBJ1-1	many	CASSYGDSGTEAFF	TGTGCCAGCAGTTACGGGGACTCGGGCACTGAAGCTTTCTTT
TRBV29-1	TRBD1	TRBJ2-6	few	CAWIPGQGLSGANVLTF	TGTGCCTGGATACCGGGACAGGGACTCTCTGGGGCCAACGTCCTGACTTTC
TRBV6-6	.	TRBJ1-1	.	CASTPEGGNTEVFF	TGTGCCAGCACGCCGGAGGGGGGGAACACTGAAGTTTTCTTT
TRBV24-1	TRBD1	TRBJ1-2	many	CATSDTGQGRYGYTF	TGTGCCACCAGTGATACGGGACAGGGTCGGTATGGCTACACCTTC
TRBV7-2	.	TRBJ1-1	many	CASSFGGSTEAFF	TGTGCCAGCAGCTTCGGGGGCAGCACTGAAGCTTTCTTT
TRBV7-2	TRBD1	TRBJ2-7	few	CASSFGADRQSYEQYF	TGTGCCAGCAGCTTTGGGGCGGACAGGCAATCCTACGAGCAGTACTTC
TRBV7-9	.	TRBJ1-4	many	CASSSASEKLFF	TGTGCCAGCAGCTCCGCGTCCGAAAAACTGTTTTTT
TRBV30	TRBD1	TRBJ1-4	.	CAWNQGANEKLFF	TGTGCCTGGAATCAGGGGGCTAATGAAAAACTGTTTTTT
TRBV24-1	TRBD2	TRBJ2-5	many	CATSDPSGRAGETQYF	TGTGCCACCAGTGACCCGAGCGGGAGGGCCGGAGAGACCCAGTACTTC
TRBV7-9	.	TRBJ1-3	many	CASSLGAGNTIYF	TGTGCCAGCAGCTTAGGGGCTGGAAACACCATATATTTT
TRBV7-2	.	TRBJ2-2	many	CASSLQGFPGELFF	TGTGCCAGCAGCTTACAGGGATTCCCCGGGGAGCTGTTTTTT
TRBV6-6	.	TRBJ2-7	.	CASSLGNRARDEQYF	TGTGCCAGCAGTTTGGGCAACAGGGCTCGGGACGAGCAGTACTTC
TRBV11-2	TRBD2	TRBJ2-5	.	CASSLAPPSGLETQYF	TGTGCCAGCAGCTTAGCCCCCCCTAGCGGTTTGGAGACCCAGTACTTC